These 10 T cell receptor beta chains share one sample of origin, sequenced in a study of regulatory T cells in long-lasting Graves disease. Time point given: persistent/refractory GD, antithyroid drugs over 5 years with positive TRAb. PBMC RNA was the source of the TCR library. Investigators prepared the TCR beta libraries by applying iRepertoire HTBI primers and Arm-PCR of CDR3 regions. TCRdb independently ran MiXCR on the multiplex PCR reads; one entry per CDR3 protein. Among 600,000 to 850,000 distinct CDR3 sequences listed, around 30% were seen once. The sequencing used peripheral blood mononuclear cells (PBMCs), collected when the disease was refractory, from a patient treated with antithyroid drugs. These receptors were collected from a female donor with Graves disease.

The chain joins TRBV20-1 to TRBJ1-1; D gene ambiguous. V dropped 3 bases and J dropped 1 base, with 9 bases sitting between them. The CDR3 totals 13 residues. Germline V gene lookup returns CDR1 DFQATT and CDR2 SNEGSKA (reference sequence). CDR3 region: CSASYRANTEAFF. For the CDR3, the DNA is TGCAGTGCTAGTTATAGGGCGAACACTGAAGCTTTCTTT.

CDR3 nucleotide sequence: TGTGCCAGCAGTGGGGGACTAGCGGGAGTGTACGAGCAGTACTTC. This encodes CASSGGLAGVYEQYF. V is TRBV6-1 and J is TRBJ2-7; 14 nucleotides match TRBD2. CDR3 size: 15 residues. The trim removed 4 bases at V and 4 bases at J, leaving 3 bases unmatched. Germline assignment: CDR1 MNHNS and CDR2 SASEGT.

Ten or more counts support this clonotype. This chain links TRBV27 with TRBJ2-6; 10 positions match TRBD1. The CDR3 spans 17 residues. Germline CDR1 MNHEY, CDR2 SMNVEV (reference sequence). The V and J ends lost 1 base and 4 bases, in that order; junction bases with no gene match: 4. CDR3 coding DNA: TGTGCCAGCAGTTTATTGGGGACAGGGGTAGGGGCCAACGTCCTGACTTTC. Its protein is CASSLLGTGVGANVLTF.

The chain uses TRBV11-2 and TRBJ2-1, with TRBD2 matching over 11 bases. After removal of 3 bases from V and 5 bases from J, the junction contained 3 bases not matched to a gene. The CDR3 has 15 amino acids. The germline V gene encodes CDR1 SGHAT and CDR2 FQNNGV. CDR3 in DNA: TGTGCCAGCAGCTTGGTAGCGGGAGGGCACAATGAGCAGTTCTTC. Its protein product is CASSLVAGGHNEQFF.

This chain joins TRBV6-1 and TRBJ2-4, with 8 bases identical to TRBD1. The V gene's germline CDR1 is MNHNS and CDR2 SASEGT. The CDR3 is made up of 17 amino acids. J was trimmed by 1 base and V by 1 base; bases with no gene match: 6. The chain's CDR3 is CASSEESWTGAKNIQYF. CDR3 DNA sequence: TGTGCCAGCAGTGAAGAAAGCTGGACAGGGGCCAAAAACATTCAGTACTTC.

The chain has TRBV7-2 and TRBJ1-1; the D is unclear. V lost 3 bases and J 8 bases, leaving 13 bases between the germline ends. Germline CDR1 is SGHTA and CDR2 is FQGNSA. This CDR3 contains 13 residues. The CDR3: CASSFSTESEAFF. Here the CDR3 DNA reads TGTGCCAGCAGCTTCAGTACAGAGAGCGAAGCTTTCTTT.

This clonotype was picked up many times. The V and J genes are TRBV18 and TRBJ1-4, with 7 bases aligning to TRBD1. Germline assignment: CDR1 KGHSH and CDR2 LQKENI. Trimming removed 6 bases from V and 12 bases from J; junction bases left unmatched: 10. The CDR3 has 13 residues. The CDR3 DNA reads TGTGCCAGCTCTCGGACAGGTGGAGAGGAACTGTTTTTT. This codes for CASSRTGGEELFF.

The chain couples TRBV12-3 or TRBV12-4 to TRBJ1-3; a possible D gene is TRBD1 (5 bases). The V end lost 5 bases, the J end lost 2 bases, and 16 bases lay between the germline ends. This CDR3 has 16 residues. The CDR3 DNA reads TGTGCCAGCAGTACCCGAACAGGCCTCCCTGGAAACACCATATATTTT. Translation gives CASSTRTGLPGNTIYF.

The chain employs TRBV7-9 and TRBJ1-1; D is perhaps TRBD1 (5 bases). The V and J ends lost 1 base and 0 bases respectively, with 12 bases between them. CDR3 size: 16 residues. CDR1 SEHNR and CDR2 FQNEAQ come from the germline V gene (reference sequence). The CDR3 spells CASSLDQAGMNTEAFF. DNA for the CDR3: TGTGCCAGCAGCTTAGATCAGGCAGGGATGAACACTGAAGCTTTCTTT.

The chain combines TRBV12-3 or TRBV12-4 with TRBJ1-2; D unclear. Trimming cost V 0 bases and J 7 bases, with 6 bases left between them. This CDR3 has 12 amino acids. Written as DNA, the CDR3 is TGTGCCAGCAGTTTAGCCAAAGGTGGCTACACCTTC. This translates into CASSLAKGGYTF.